This entry lists 14 T cell receptor beta chains sequenced from one sample in a study of shared clonotypes between healthy human individuals. Measured with immunoSEQ multiplex PCR; TCRdb has only the in-frame clones, and not every one. The sample lists millions of clones; 95% were seen once. Material: naive CD4+ T cells sorted from blood. Subset indicated: CD45RA+ positively selected. The receptors shown here come from a man aged 18-30 years in good health.

This chain links TRBV30 with TRBJ1-5; possible D gene TRBD1, 6 bases. The CDR3 is 12 amino acids. Trimming removed 4 bases at V and 13 bases at J, with 17 bases between. Germline-derived CDR1 and CDR2 are GTSNPN and SVGIG (reference sequence). The CDR3 loop is CAWKVSGTMQHF. In nucleotides, the CDR3 is TGTGCCTGGAAAGTATCCGGGACAATGCAGCATTTT.

The chain uses TRBV7-9 and TRBJ2-7; D possibly corresponds to TRBD2 (6 bases). V lost 5 bases and J lost 7, with 21 bases in between. Germline V CDR1 and CDR2: SEHNR, FQNEAQ (reference sequence). The CDR3 length is 15 residues. The CDR3 is CASSTPAGSPTEQYF. CDR3 nucleotide sequence: TGTGCCAGCAGCACCCCAGCGGGTTCTCCTACGGAGCAGTACTTC.

Only one count was recorded for this clone. The chain carries TRBV28 and TRBJ1-2; D remains ambiguous. This CDR3 region has 14 residues. In germline, CDR1 is MDHEN, CDR2 SYDVKM. Trimming took 8 bases from V and 5 from J, leaving 18 bases between them. CDR3 protein: CASVGKGWQYGYTF. DNA of the CDR3: TGTGCCAGCGTCGGCAAGGGCTGGCAATATGGCTACACCTTC.

The rearrangement uses TRBV2 and TRBJ1-1; 9 bases align to TRBD1. Trimming at V came to 6 bases and at J to 4 bases, leaving 12 bases not matched to a gene. The CDR3 extends over 16 amino acids. CDR1 and CDR2 (germline): SNHLY, FYNNEI. CDR3 bases: TGTGCCAGCAGCTTAGCGCCGGGACAGGGAATCACTGAAGCTTTCTTT. This codes for CASSLAPGQGITEAFF.

As for this clone: This sample includes further DNA sequences coding for the same CDR3. The V gene is TRBV7-2, the J gene TRBJ2-3; 9 bases are a match to TRBD2. With 5 bases clipped from V and 3 bases from J, the junction kept 6 bases outside the gene matches. This CDR3 has 15 amino acids. CDR1 is SGHTA and CDR2 is FQGNSA in the germline V gene. The CDR3 DNA sequence: TGTGCCAGCAGCCTTAGCGGGAGAGGTACAGATACGCAGTATTTT. Translating gives CASSLSGRGTDTQYF.

The V gene is TRBV5-1, the J gene TRBJ2-5; D not certain. The V end was cut by 0 bases, the J end by 2 bases, with 11 bases between. CDR3 length: 15 residues. Per the germline V gene, CDR1 is SGHRS and CDR2 is YFSETQ. CDR3 region: CASSLEASRQETQYF. In DNA, the CDR3 is TGCGCCAGCAGCTTGGAGGCTAGTAGGCAAGAGACCCAGTACTTC.

A word on this clone: The same CDR3 can be traced to other DNA sequences in this sample. The chain joins TRBV6-1 to TRBJ2-7; D remains ambiguous. This CDR3 has 12 amino acids. With 7 bases removed from V and 7 bases from J, the gap between germline ends came to 14 bases. The germline gives CDR1 MNHNS, CDR2 SASEGT. The CDR3 here is CASIRSVSEQYF. Here the CDR3 DNA reads TGTGCCAGCATTAGAAGTGTGTCGGAGCAGTACTTC.

The CDR3 DNA is TGTGCCAGCTCACCAAAGGGGGCCACTGAAGCTTTCTTT. It encodes CASSPKGATEAFF. The chain is built from TRBV18 and TRBJ1-1; 7 bases fit TRBD1. V lost 2 bases and J lost 4; bases outside the gene matches: 1. The CDR3 contains 13 residues. The V gene's germline CDR1 is KGHSH and CDR2 LQKENI.

This rearrangement joins TRBV28 to TRBJ1-5, with D perhaps TRBD1 (6 bases). The CDR3 has 15 amino acids. Germline lookup yields CDR1 MDHEN and CDR2 SYDVKM. V shed 7 bases and J shed 6 bases, with 19 bases lying between them. The CDR3 DNA follows: TGTGCCAGCAACCCCGGGGACATAGTAGGTCAGCCCCAGCATTTT. This encodes CASNPGDIVGQPQHF.

This clone was picked up one time. V is TRBV5-1 and J is TRBJ1-3; 7 nucleotides match TRBD1. V was clipped by 4 bases and J by 0 bases; unmatched bases: 4. The CDR3 sequence is 15 residues long. Germline lookup yields CDR1 SGHRS and CDR2 YFSETQ. CDR3 coding DNA: TGCGCCAGCAGCGAGGGGGCCTCCTCTGGAAACACCATATATTTT. It translates to CASSEGASSGNTIYF.

The rearrangement uses TRBV7-7 and TRBJ2-2, with D hard to call. The CDR3 contains 13 residues. Looked up from germline, CDR1 is SSHAT and CDR2 is FNYEAQ (reference sequence). In nucleotides, the CDR3 is TGTGCTAGTCTCCAGGACAACACCGGGGAGCTGTTTTTT. The encoded protein is CASLQDNTGELFF.

The gene calls are TRBV4-1 and TRBJ1-1; TRBD1 agrees at 8 bases. This CDR3 has 14 residues. Per germline, CDR1 MGHRA and CDR2 YSYEKL. The V gene end was trimmed by 4 bases and the J gene end by 6 bases; junction bases not matched to a gene: 7. In nucleotides, the CDR3 is TGCGCCAGCAGCCCAACAGGGGGTTCATCTGAAGCTTTCTTT. It translates to CASSPTGGSSEAFF.

The chain combines TRBV2 with TRBJ2-1, with TRBD2 as a possible D gene (7 bases). Germline V gene data show CDR1 as SNHLY and CDR2 as FYNNEI. CDR3 size: 14 residues. Trimming shortened V by 2 bases and J by 7 bases, and 12 bases separated the two germline ends. The CDR3 loop is CASSESGGGNEQFF. The CDR3 nucleotides are TGTGCCAGCAGTGAATCGGGGGGCGGGAATGAGCAGTTCTTC.

The chain links TRBV6-6 to TRBJ1-5; unclear D gene. Trimming stripped 4 bases from V and 7 bases from J, with 14 bases between. The CDR3 sequence is 14 residues long. Germline CDR1 MNHNY, CDR2 SVGAGI (reference sequence). DNA of the CDR3: TGTGCCAGCAGTTCCCCGGACGGCCGGCAGCCCCAGCATTTT. The encoded protein is CASSSPDGRQPQHF.